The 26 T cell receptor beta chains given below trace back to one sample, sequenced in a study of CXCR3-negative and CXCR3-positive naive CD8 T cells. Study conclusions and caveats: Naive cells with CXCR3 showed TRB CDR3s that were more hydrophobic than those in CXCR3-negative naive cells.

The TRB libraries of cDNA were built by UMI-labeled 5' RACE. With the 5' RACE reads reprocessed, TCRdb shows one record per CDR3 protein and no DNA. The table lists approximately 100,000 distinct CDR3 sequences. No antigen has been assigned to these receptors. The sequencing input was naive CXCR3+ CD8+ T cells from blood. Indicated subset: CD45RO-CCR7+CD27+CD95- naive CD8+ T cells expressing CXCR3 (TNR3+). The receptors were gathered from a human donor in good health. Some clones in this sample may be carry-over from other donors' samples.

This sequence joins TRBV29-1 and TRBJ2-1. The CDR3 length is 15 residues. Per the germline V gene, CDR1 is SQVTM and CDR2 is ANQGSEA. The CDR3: CSVEILTTTYNEQFF.

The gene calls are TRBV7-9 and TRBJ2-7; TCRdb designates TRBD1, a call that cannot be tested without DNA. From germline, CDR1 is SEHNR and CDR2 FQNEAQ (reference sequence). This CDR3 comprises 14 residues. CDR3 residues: CASSVPGQGYEQYF.

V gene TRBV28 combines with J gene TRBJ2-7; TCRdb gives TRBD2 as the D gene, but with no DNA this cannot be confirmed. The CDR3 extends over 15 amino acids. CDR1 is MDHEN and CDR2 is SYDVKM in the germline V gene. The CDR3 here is CASSLLIGLANEQYF.

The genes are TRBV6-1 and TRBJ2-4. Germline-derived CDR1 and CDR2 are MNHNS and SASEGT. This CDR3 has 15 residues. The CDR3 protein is CASSEADLAKNIQYF.

The chain's CDR3 is CASSPRGGRAPIHNEQFF. The rearrangement joins TRBV5-1 to TRBJ2-1; with no DNA, the TCRdb D assignment of TRBD2 cannot be verified. Germline CDR1 SGHRS, CDR2 YFSETQ. This CDR3 spans 18 amino acids.

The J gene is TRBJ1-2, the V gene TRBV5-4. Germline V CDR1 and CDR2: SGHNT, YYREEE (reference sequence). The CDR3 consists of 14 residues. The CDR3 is CASSLAYSNYGYTF. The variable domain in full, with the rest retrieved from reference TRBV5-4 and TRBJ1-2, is ETGVTQSPTHLIKTRGQQVTLRCSSQSGHNTVSWYQQALGQGPQFIFQYYREEENGRGNFPPRFSGLQFPNYSSELNVNALELDDSALYLCASSLAYSNYGYTFGSGTRLTVV.

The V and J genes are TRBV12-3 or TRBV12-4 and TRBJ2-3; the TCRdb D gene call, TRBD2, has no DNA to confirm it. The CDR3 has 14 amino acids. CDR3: CASSFTGGADTQYF.

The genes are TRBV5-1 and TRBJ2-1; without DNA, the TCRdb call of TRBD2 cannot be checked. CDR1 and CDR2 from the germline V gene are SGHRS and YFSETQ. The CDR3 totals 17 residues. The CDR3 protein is CASSGLKAFGSDNEQFF.

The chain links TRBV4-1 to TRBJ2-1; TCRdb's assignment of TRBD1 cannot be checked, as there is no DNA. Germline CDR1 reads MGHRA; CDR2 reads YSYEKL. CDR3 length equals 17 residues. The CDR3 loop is CASSQEQFQGLLNEQFF.

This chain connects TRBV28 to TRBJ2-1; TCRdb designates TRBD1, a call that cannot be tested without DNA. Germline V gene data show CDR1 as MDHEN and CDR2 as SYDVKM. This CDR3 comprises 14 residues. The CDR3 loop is CASSPGTARDEQFF. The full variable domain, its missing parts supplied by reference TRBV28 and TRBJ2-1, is DVKVTQSSRYLVKRTGEKVFLECVQDMDHENMFWYRQDPGLGLRLIYFSYDVKMKEKGDIPEGYSVSREKKERFSLILESASTNQTSMYLCASSPGTARDEQFFGPGTRLTVL.

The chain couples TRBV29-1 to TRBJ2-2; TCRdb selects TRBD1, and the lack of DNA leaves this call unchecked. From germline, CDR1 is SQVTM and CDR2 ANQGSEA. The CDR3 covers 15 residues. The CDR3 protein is CSVEDAGGLTGELFF.

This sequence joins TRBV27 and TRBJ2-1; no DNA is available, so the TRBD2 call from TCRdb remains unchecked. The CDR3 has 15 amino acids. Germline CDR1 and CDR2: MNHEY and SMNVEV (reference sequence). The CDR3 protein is CASTKGTPAYNEQFF.

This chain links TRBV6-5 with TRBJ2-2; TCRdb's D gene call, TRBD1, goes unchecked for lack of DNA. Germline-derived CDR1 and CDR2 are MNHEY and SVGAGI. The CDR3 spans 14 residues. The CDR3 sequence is CASSPGLGAGELFF.

CDR3 sequence reads: CAWESGQFNQPQHF. V usage is TRBV30 and J usage is TRBJ1-5; the D call from TCRdb, TRBD1, cannot be confirmed without DNA. CDR1 GTSNPN and CDR2 SVGIG come from the germline V gene (reference sequence). This CDR3 contains 14 residues. The variable domain in full, with the rest retrieved from reference TRBV30 and TRBJ1-5, is SQTIHQWPATLVQPVGSPLSLECTVEGTSNPNLYWYRQAAGRGLQLLFYSVGIGQISSEVPQNLSASRPQDRQFILSSKKLLLSDSGFYLCAWESGQFNQPQHFGDGTRLSIL.

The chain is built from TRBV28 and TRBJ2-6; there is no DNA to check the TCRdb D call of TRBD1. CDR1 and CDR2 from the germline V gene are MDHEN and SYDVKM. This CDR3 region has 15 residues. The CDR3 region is CASSLQGTGANVLTF.

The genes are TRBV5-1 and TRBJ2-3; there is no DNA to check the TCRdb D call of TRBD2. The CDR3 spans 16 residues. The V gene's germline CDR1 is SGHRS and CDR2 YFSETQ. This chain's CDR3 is CASSLALADHTDTQYF.

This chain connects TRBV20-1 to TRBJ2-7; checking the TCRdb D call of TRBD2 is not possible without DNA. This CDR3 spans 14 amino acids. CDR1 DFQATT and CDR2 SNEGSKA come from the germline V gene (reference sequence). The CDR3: CSALLAGAAYEQYF.

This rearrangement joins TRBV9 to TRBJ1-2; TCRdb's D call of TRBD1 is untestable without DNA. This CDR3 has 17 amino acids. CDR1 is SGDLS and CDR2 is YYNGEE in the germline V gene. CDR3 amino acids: CASSVSIEHRGTDGYTF.

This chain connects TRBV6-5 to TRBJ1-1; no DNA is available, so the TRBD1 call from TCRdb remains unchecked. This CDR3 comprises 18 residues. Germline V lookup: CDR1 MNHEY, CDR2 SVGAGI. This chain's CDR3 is CASSPWTGGRRLNTEAFF.

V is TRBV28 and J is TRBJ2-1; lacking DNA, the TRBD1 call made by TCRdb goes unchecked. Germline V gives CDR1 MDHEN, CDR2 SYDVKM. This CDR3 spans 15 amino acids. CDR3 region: CASSWDRGTYNEQFF.

CDR3 amino acids: CASSPGKNTEAFF. J is TRBJ1-1 and V is TRBV18. Germline CDR1 KGHSH, CDR2 LQKENI. The CDR3 extends over 13 amino acids.

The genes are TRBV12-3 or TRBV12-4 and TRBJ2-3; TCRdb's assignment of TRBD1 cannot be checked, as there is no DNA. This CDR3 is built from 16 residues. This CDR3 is CASTYRGQPSTDTQYF.

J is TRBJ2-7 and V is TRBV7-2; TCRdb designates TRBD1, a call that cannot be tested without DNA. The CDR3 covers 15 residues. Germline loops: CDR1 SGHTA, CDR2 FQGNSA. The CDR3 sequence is CASSAGLGSSYEQYF.

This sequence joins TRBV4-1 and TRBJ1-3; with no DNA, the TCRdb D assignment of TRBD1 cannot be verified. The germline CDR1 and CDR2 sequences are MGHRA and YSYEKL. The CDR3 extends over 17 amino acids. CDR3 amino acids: CASSQDSGGFSGNTIYF.

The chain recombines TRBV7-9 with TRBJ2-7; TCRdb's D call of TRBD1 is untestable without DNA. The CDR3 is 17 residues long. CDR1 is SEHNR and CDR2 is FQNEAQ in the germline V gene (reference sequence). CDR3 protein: CASSSRPGTLNSYEQYF.

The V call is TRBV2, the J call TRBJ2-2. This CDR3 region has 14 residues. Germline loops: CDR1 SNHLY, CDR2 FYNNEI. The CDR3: CASSLKANTGELFF. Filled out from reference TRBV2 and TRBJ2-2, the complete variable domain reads EPEVTQTPSHQVTQMGQEVILRCVPISNHLYFYWYRQILGQKVEFLVSFYNNEISEKSEIFDDQFSVERPDGSNFTLKIRSTKLEDSAMYFCASSLKANTGELFFGEGSRLTVL.